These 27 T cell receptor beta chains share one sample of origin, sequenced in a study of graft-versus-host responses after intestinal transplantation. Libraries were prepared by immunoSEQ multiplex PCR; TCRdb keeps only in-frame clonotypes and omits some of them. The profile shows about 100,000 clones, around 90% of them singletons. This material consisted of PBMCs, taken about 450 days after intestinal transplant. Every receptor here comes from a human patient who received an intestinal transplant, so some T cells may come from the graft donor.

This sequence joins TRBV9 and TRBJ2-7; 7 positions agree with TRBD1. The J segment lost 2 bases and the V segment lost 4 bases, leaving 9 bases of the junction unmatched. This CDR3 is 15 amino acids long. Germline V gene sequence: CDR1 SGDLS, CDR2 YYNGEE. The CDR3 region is CASSLRPGQTYEQYF. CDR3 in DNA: TGTGCCAGCAGCCTACGTCCGGGACAGACCTACGAGCAGTACTTC.

The CDR3, as DNA: TGTGCCAGCAGCTTAGGTCCCCGGGGGCCCTCCTACGAGCAGTACTTC. Amino acid sequence: CASSLGPRGPSYEQYF. The rearrangement links TRBV7-6 to TRBJ2-7; D may correspond to TRBD1 or TRBD2 (6 bases each). The germline V gene has CDR1 SGHVS and CDR2 FNYEAQ. Trimming stripped 1 base from V and 0 bases from J, with 13 bases between. The CDR3 spans 16 residues.

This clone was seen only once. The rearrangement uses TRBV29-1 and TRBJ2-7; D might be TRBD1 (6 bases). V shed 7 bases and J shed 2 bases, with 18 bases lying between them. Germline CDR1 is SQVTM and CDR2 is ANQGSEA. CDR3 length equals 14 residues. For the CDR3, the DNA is TGCAGCGCCCGTACAGGGATCCTCGCCTACGAGCAGTACTTC. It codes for CSARTGILAYEQYF.

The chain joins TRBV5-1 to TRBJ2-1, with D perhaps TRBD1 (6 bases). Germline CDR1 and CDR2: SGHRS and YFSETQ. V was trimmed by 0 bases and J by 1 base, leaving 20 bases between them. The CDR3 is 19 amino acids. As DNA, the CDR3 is TGCGCCAGCAGCTTGGGTGGACAGCCTCTTATTATTTCCTACAATGAGCAGTTCTTC. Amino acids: CASSLGGQPLIISYNEQFF.

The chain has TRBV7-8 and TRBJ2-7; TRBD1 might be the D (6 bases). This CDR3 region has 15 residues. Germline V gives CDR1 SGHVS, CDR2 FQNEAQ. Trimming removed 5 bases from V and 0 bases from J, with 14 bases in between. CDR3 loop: CASSSTGPHSYEQYF. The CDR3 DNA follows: TGTGCCAGCAGCAGTACAGGGCCCCACTCCTACGAGCAGTACTTC. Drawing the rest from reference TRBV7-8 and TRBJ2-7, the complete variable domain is GAGVSQSPRYKVAKRGQDVALRCDPISGHVSLFWYQQALGQGPEFLTYFQNEAQLDKSGLPSDRFFAERPEGSVSTLKIQRTQQEDSAVYLCASSSTGPHSYEQYFGPGTRLTVT.

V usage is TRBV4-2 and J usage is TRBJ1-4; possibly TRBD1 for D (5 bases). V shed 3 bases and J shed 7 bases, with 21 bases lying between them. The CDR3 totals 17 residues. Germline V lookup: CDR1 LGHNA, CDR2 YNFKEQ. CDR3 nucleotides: TGTGCCAGCAGCCACCCCCCCGAAGGGGAGTGGGGTGAAAAACTGTTTTTT. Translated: CASSHPPEGEWGEKLFF.

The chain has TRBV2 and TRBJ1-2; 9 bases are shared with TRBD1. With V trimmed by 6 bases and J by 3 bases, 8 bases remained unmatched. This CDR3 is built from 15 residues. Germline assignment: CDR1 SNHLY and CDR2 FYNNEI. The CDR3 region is CASRGWTGEDYGYTF. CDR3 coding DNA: TGTGCCAGCAGGGGCTGGACAGGGGAGGACTATGGCTACACCTTC.

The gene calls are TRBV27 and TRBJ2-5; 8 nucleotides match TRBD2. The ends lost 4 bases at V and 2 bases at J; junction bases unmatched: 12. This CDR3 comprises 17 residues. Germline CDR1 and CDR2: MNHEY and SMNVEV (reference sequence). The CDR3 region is CASSSRGGDILQETQYF. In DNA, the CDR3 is TGTGCCAGCAGTTCCCGGGGGGGGGATATCCTTCAAGAGACCCAGTACTTC.

The CDR3 sequence is CASSQSDRLGDYGYTF. The CDR3 DNA follows: TGCGCCAGCAGTCAATCGGACAGGTTAGGAGACTATGGCTACACCTTC. The chain uses TRBV23-1 and TRBJ1-2, with 7 bases matching TRBD1. TRBV23-1 is filed as an ORF, its function uncertain. There are 16 residues in the CDR3. V trimming: 0 bases; J trimming: 3 bases; junction bases outside the gene matches: 7.

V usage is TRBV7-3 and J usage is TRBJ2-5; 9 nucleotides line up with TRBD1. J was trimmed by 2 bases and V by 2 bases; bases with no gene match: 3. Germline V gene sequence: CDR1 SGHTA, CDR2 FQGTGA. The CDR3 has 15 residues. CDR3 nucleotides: TGTGCCAGCAGCTTAGGGACAGGGTCACAAGAGACCCAGTACTTC. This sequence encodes CASSLGTGSQETQYF.

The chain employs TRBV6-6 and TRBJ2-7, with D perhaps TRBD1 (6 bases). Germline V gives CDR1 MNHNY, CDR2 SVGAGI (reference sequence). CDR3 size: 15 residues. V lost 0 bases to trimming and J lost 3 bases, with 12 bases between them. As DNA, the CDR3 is TGTGCCAGCAGTTACTCCAGGGGCTCGGGCTACGAGCAGTACTTC. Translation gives CASSYSRGSGYEQYF.

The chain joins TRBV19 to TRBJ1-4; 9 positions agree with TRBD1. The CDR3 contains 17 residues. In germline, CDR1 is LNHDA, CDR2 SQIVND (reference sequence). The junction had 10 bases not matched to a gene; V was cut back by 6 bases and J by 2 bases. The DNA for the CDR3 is TGTGCCAGTAGGTTACAGGGGGCGCCACGCACTAATGAAAAACTGTTTTTT. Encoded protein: CASRLQGAPRTNEKLFF.

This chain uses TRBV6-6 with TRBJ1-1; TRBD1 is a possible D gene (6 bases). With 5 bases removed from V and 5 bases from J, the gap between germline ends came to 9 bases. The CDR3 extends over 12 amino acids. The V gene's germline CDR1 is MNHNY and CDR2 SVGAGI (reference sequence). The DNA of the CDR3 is TGTGCCAGCAGTCTAAGGGGGACTGAAGCTTTCTTT. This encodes CASSLRGTEAFF.

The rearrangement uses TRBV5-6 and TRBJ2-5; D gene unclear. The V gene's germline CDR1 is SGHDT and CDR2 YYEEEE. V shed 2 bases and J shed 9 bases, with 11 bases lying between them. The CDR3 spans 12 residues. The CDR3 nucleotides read TGTGCCAGCAGCTTCCGTGGGCAGGCCCAGTACTTC. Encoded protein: CASSFRGQAQYF.

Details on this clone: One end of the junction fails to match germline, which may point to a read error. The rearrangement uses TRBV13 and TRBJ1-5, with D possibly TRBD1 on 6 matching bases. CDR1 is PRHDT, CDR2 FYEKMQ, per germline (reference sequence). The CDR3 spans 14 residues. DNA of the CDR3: TGTGCCAGCAGCCTAGGGGGGGACTATCAGCCCCAGCATTTT. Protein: CASSLGGDYQPQHF. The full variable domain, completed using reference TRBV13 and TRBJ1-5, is AAGVIQSPRHLIKEKRETATLKCYPIPRHDTVYWYQQGPGQDPQFLISFYEKMQSDKGSIPDRFSAQQFSDYHSELNMSSLELGDSALYFCASSLGGDYQPQHFGDGTRLSIL.

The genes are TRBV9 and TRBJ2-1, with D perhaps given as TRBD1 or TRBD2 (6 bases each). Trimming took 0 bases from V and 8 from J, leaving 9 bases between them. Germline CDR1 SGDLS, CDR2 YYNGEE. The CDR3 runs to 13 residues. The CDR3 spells CASSVVGGHEQFF. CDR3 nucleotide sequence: TGTGCCAGCAGCGTAGTCGGGGGCCATGAGCAGTTCTTC.

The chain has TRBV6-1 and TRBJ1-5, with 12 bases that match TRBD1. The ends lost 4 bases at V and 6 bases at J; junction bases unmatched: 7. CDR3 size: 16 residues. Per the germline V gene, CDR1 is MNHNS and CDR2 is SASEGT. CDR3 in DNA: TGTGCCAGCAGTGGAGAAGGGACAGGGGGCATTCAGCCCCAGCATTTT. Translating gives CASSGEGTGGIQPQHF.

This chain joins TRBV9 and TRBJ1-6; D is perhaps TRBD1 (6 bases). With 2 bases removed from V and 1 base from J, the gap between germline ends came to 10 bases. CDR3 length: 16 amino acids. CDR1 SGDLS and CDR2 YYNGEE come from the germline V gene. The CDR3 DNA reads TGTGCCAGCAGCGTCGGGGGGGCGTCCTATAATTCACCCCTCCACTTT. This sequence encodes CASSVGGASYNSPLHF.

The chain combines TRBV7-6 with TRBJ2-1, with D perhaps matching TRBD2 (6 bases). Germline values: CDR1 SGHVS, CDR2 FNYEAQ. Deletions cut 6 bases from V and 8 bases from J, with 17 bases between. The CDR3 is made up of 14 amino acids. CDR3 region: CASRNPSTGDEQFF. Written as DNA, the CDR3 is TGTGCCAGCAGAAATCCATCCACGGGGGATGAGCAGTTCTTC.

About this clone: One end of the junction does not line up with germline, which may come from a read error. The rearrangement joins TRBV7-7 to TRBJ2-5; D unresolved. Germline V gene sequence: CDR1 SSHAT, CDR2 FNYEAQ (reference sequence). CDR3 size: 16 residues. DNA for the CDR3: TGTGCTAGCAGCTTAGAGGAAGTCCAGTACCAAGAGACCCAGTACTTC. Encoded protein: CASSLEEVQYQETQYF.

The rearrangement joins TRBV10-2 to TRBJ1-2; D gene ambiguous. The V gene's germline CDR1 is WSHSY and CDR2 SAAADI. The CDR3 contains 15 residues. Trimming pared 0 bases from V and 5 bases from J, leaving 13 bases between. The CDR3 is CASSESGSLGYGYTF. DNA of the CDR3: TGCGCCAGCAGTGAGTCGGGCAGCCTGGGGTATGGCTACACCTTC.

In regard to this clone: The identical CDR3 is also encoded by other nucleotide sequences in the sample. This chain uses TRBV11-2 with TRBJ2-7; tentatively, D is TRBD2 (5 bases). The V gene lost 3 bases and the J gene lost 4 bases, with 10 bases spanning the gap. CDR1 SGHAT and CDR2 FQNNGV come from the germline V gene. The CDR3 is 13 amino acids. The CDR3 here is CASSLEDSYEQYF. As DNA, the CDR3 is TGTGCCAGCAGCTTGGAGGATAGTTACGAGCAGTACTTC. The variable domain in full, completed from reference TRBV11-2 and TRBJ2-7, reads EAGVAQSPRYKIIEKRQSVAFWCNPISGHATLYWYQQILGQGPKLLIQFQNNGVVDDSQLPKDRFSAERLKGVDSTLKIQPAKLEDSAVYLCASSLEDSYEQYFGPGTRLTVT.

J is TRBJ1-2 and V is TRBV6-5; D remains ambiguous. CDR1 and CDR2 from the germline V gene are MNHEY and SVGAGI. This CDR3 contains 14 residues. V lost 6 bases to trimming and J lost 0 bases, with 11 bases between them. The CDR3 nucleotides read TGTGCCAGCAGGTGGACGCCCGCTAACTATGGCTACACCTTC. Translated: CASRWTPANYGYTF.

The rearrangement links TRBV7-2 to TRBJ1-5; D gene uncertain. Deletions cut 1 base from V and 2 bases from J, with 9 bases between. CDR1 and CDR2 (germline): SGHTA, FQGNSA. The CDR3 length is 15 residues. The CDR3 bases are TGTGCCAGCAGCTTAGTTGGCGACCGCAATCAGCCCCAGCATTTT. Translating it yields CASSLVGDRNQPQHF.

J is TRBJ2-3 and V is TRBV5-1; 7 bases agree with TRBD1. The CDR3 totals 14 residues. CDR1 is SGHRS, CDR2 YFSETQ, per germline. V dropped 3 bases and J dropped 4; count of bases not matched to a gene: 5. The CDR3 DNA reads TGCGCCAGCAGCTCGCTCAGGGGGTCAGATACGCAGTATTTT. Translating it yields CASSSLRGSDTQYF. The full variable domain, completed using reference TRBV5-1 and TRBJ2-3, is KAGVTQTPRYLIKTRGQQVTLSCSPISGHRSVSWYQQTPGQGLQFLFEYFSETQRNKGNFPGRFSGRQFSNSRSEMNVSTLELGDSALYLCASSSLRGSDTQYFGPGTRLTVL.

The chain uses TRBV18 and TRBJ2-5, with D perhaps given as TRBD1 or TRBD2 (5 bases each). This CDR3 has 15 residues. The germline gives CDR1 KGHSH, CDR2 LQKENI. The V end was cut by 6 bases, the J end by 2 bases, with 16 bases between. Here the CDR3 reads CASSTDGATQETQYF. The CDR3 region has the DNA TGTGCCAGCTCGACAGACGGGGCTACGCAAGAGACCCAGTACTTC.

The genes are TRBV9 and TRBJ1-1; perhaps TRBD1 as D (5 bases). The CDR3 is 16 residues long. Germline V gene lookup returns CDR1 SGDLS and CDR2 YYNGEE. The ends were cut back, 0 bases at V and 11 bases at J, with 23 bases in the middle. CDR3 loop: CASSVDAFVVGEVAFF. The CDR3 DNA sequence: TGTGCCAGCAGCGTAGATGCTTTTGTGGTGGGGGAAGTGGCTTTCTTT.